The TCR beta chain under discussion was sequenced for a study of blood T cell repertoires in COVID-19. V dropped 1 base and J dropped 4; count of bases not matched to a gene: 6. Germline CDR1 LGHDT, CDR2 YNNKEL (reference sequence). This CDR3 has 16 residues. Here immunoSEQ multiplex PCR was the method, and the copy in TCRdb shows in-frame clones only, minus some. The sample gives about 140,000 clones, roughly 88% of which show up once; around 5% is in the top ten. This clone turned up a few times. Sequencing was done on a sample of PBMCs or T cells enriched from blood (not recorded which). V and J are TRBV3-1 (or the pseudogene TRBV3-2) and TRBJ2-7, with 11 nucleotides matching TRBD2. This sequence was found in a man between 65 and 85 years old who had been exposed to COVID-19. The CDR3 is CASSQVPSSGRYEQYF. Written as DNA, the CDR3 is TGTGCCAGCAGCCAAGTTCCGTCTAGCGGGAGGTACGAGCAGTACTTC.